This passage covers 15 T cell receptor beta chains from one sample sequenced in a study of shared clonotypes between healthy human individuals. The protocol was immunoSEQ multiplex PCR, while the TCRdb copy is restricted to in-frame clones and leaves out a portion. The data show 950,000 to 1,200,000 clones, with 60% to 80% seen just once and almost 0.9% held by the top ten. The sequencing input was memory CD4+ T cells from PBMCs. Regarding subset: CD45RA-negative fraction. Every receptor here comes from a man between 18 and 35 years old in good health. Some clones in this sample may be carry-over from other donors' samples.

Comment on this clone: In the same sample, other DNA sequences code for this CDR3. The chain employs TRBV15 and TRBJ1-5, with D unresolved. Looked up from germline, CDR1 is LNHNV and CDR2 is YYDKDF (reference sequence). The CDR3 has 12 amino acids. V was shortened by 0 bases and J by 5 bases, with 2 bases between the two germline ends. The CDR3 sequence is CATSRDHQPQHF. The CDR3 DNA reads as TGTGCCACCAGCAGAGACCATCAGCCCCAGCATTTT.

The rearrangement joins TRBV6-1 to TRBJ2-2; D remains unclear. Germline V gene sequence: CDR1 MNHNS, CDR2 SASEGT. The V and J ends lost 6 bases and 0 bases respectively, with 11 bases between them. CDR3 size: 15 residues. The CDR3 here is CASRTGLANTGELFF. The CDR3 DNA follows: TGTGCCAGCAGGACGGGTCTCGCGAACACCGGGGAGCTGTTTTTT.

The V and J genes are TRBV5-4 and TRBJ2-1; a possible D gene is TRBD1 (5 bases). This CDR3 spans 13 amino acids. Germline V gene data show CDR1 as SGHNT and CDR2 as YYREEE (reference sequence). The germline V and J ends were trimmed by 2 bases and 5 bases, with 8 bases remaining between them. The CDR3 nucleotides read TGTGCCAGCAGCTTCCTCAGGGACAATGAGCAGTTCTTC. It codes for CASSFLRDNEQFF.

The chain carries TRBV9 and TRBJ2-5, with D unclear. This CDR3 has 14 residues. Germline lookup yields CDR1 SGDLS and CDR2 YYNGEE. Trimming cost V 3 bases and J 4 bases, with 13 bases left between them. CDR3 sequence: CASSAPPSGETQYF. CDR3 DNA: TGTGCCAGCAGCGCCCCCCCCTCCGGAGAGACCCAGTACTTC. Using reference TRBV9 and TRBJ2-5 for the parts outside the CDR3, the full variable domain is DSGVTQTPKHLITATGQRVTLRCSPRSGDLSVYWYQQSLDQGLQFLIQYYNGEERAKGNILERFSAQQFPDLHSELNLSSLELGDSALYFCASSAPPSGETQYFGPGTRLLVL.

The chain combines TRBV6-5 with TRBJ2-7, with unresolved D. The CDR3 sequence is 14 residues long. CDR1 and CDR2 (germline): MNHEY, SVGAGI. V lost 2 bases to trimming and J lost 2 bases, with 10 bases between them. The CDR3 DNA reads as TGTGCCAGCAGTTACCTAAGGTCGACCTACGAGCAGTACTTC. Protein: CASSYLRSTYEQYF.

The DNA of the CDR3 is TGTGCCAGCAGTATCTCGGCAGGGCGCCAGGATTACAATGAGCAGTTCTTC. This sequence encodes CASSISAGRQDYNEQFF. The V gene is TRBV28, the J gene TRBJ2-1; D perhaps matches TRBD1 (5 bases). This CDR3 contains 17 residues. V was pared by 5 bases and J by 4 bases, with 21 bases between. Germline V gives CDR1 MDHEN, CDR2 SYDVKM. The full variable domain, rest sourced from reference TRBV28 and TRBJ2-1, is DVKVTQSSRYLVKRTGEKVFLECVQDMDHENMFWYRQDPGLGLRLIYFSYDVKMKEKGDIPEGYSVSREKKERFSLILESASTNQTSMYLCASSISAGRQDYNEQFFGPGTRLTVL.

The V call is TRBV11-3, the J call TRBJ2-1, with a possible D match to TRBD2 (5 bases). Germline V gene data show CDR1 as SGHNT and CDR2 as YENEEA. V lost 4 bases and J 7 bases, leaving 14 bases between the germline ends. This CDR3 contains 14 residues. The CDR3: CASSSTRPGNEQFF. In nucleotides, the CDR3 is TGTGCCAGCAGCTCGACTCGACCGGGGAATGAGCAGTTCTTC.

This clone appeared a single time. The chain has TRBV18 and TRBJ2-1, with 12 bases identical to TRBD1. V lost 1 base to trimming and J lost 16 bases; unmatched junction nucleotides: 8. The germline gives CDR1 KGHSH, CDR2 LQKENI. The length of the CDR3 is 14 residues. CDR3 bases: TGTGCCAGCTCACCACAGGGACAGGGGGCGCCTGGATTCTTC. It is translated as CASSPQGQGAPGFF.

V and J are TRBV4-1 and TRBJ1-1, with TRBD1 matching over 9 bases. CDR3 length: 16 residues. Germline V CDR1 and CDR2: MGHRA, YSYEKL. After removal of 3 bases from V and 0 bases from J, the junction contained 5 bases not matched to a gene. The CDR3 bases are TGCGCCAGCAGCCAGGGACAGGGCGGTATGAACACTGAAGCTTTCTTT. As protein: CASSQGQGGMNTEAFF.

The rearrangement uses TRBV15 and TRBJ2-3, with 14 bases matching TRBD2. This CDR3 has 18 amino acids. Germline lookup yields CDR1 LNHNV and CDR2 YYDKDF (reference sequence). With V trimmed by 1 base and J by 4 bases, 7 bases remained unmatched. The CDR3 sequence is CATSRGRTSGRTADTQYF. The DNA of the CDR3 is TGTGCCACCAGCAGAGGGAGGACTAGCGGGAGGACTGCAGATACGCAGTATTTT.

As to this clone: The germline gene is not matched at one end of the junction; a read error may be the cause. The same CDR3 also results from other DNA sequences found in this sample. This chain connects TRBV28 to TRBJ2-3, with 9 bases matching TRBD2. Looked up from germline, CDR1 is MDHEN and CDR2 is SYDVKM. CDR3 length: 14 residues. The chain's CDR3 is CASRIGTSTDTQYF. As DNA, the CDR3 is TGTGCCAGCCGTATCGGGACTAGCACGGATACGCAGTATTTT.

The V gene is TRBV7-2, the J gene TRBJ2-7; D possibly corresponds to TRBD2 (5 bases). Germline CDR1 reads SGHTA; CDR2 reads FQGNSA. The CDR3 consists of 15 residues. V shed 0 bases and J shed 0 bases, with 9 bases lying between them. The CDR3 nucleotides are TGTGCCAGCAGCTTAGCTCAGACTATCTCCTACGAGCAGTACTTC. The encoded protein is CASSLAQTISYEQYF. Complete variable domain (other parts from reference TRBV7-2 and TRBJ2-7): GAGVSQSPSNKVTEKGKDVELRCDPISGHTALYWYRQSLGQGLEFLIYFQGNSAPDKSGLPSDRFSAERTGGSVSTLTIQRTQQEDSAVYLCASSLAQTISYEQYFGPGTRLTVT.

The chain uses TRBV21-1 and TRBJ1-2; TRBD1 is taken as the D call from the table, unchecked against the DNA. TRBV21-1 is labeled a pseudogene. This CDR3 region has 15 residues. CDR3 coding DNA: TGTGCCAGCCCGACGGGAACAGGGCCTAACTATGGCTACACCTTC. Translation: CASPTGTGPNYGYTF.

The V call is TRBV5-1, the J call TRBJ1-1; 7 bases agree with TRBD1. The junction had 6 bases not matched to a gene; V was cut back by 2 bases and J by 5 bases. Germline lookup yields CDR1 SGHRS and CDR2 YFSETQ. This CDR3 is 14 amino acids long. The CDR3 DNA is TGCGCCAGCAGCTTTCGACAGGGTGGTACTGAAGCTTTCTTT. Translated: CASSFRQGGTEAFF.

The chain combines TRBV15 with TRBJ2-1; no definite D call. The ends were cut back, 0 bases at V and 7 bases at J, with 19 bases in the middle. The CDR3 is 17 amino acids. The germline CDR1 and CDR2 sequences are LNHNV and YYDKDF (reference sequence). The CDR3 is CATSREGIGISANEQFF. The CDR3 nucleotides are TGTGCCACCAGCAGAGAGGGGATAGGCATCTCGGCGAATGAGCAGTTCTTC.